This T cell receptor (beta chain) was profiled in a study of T cell responses to AZD1222 COVID-19 vaccine. V was trimmed by 3 bases and J by 3 bases, leaving 12 bases between them. The CDR3 contains 14 residues. CDR1 and CDR2 (germline): KGHSH, LQKENI. On this clone itself: Its specificity is unknown.

Using immunoSEQ multiplex PCR, the repertoire was profiled, and TCRdb retains in-frame clones only, with some absent. The sample lists about 140,000 clones, 75% to 95% seen once, with approximately 2.6% in the top ten. The study, taken as a whole, reports: Donor demographics were predominantly white British with a female majority; clonal diversity may be underestimated. Nearly half of unique spike-specific TCRs reportedly avoided B.1.351 and B.1.1.7 mutated regions. Repertoires were obtained solely post-peak T cell response. Spike regions recognized by vaccine-associated CD4 TCRs spanned the protein, led by 160-218 and 743-854.

The origin of this receptor is an adult in good health. V and J are TRBV18 and TRBJ2-7; possibly TRBD1 for D (6 bases). Material: peripheral blood, obtained on day 0 of AZD1222 vaccination. In nucleotides, the CDR3 is TGTGCCAGCTCACCGGGACACGAGTACTACGAGCAGTACTTC. This translates into CASSPGHEYYEQYF.